This T cell receptor beta chain came from a study of identifying expanded T cells in peripheral blood. As regards this clone: The antigen remains undetermined.

Trimming took 4 bases from V and 4 from J, leaving 8 bases between them. In germline, CDR1 is SGDLS, CDR2 YYNGEE. The CDR3 contains 12 residues. The repertoire was sequenced with immunoSEQ multiplex PCR; TCRdb's copy has only in-frame clones and lacks some. This table has about 78,000 clones, 84% appearing once. Whole-study findings and limits: Differentially abundant clones: 0.95 to 1.5 between replicates, about 15 at roughly 15 days, under 25 at four. Approximately two-week clone count variance significantly increased as total template count grew.

The gene calls are TRBV9 and TRBJ2-5; a possible D gene is TRBD2 (6 bases). The source is a person aged 18 to 75 in good health. The source material was blood. The chain's CDR3 is CASSTGGETQYF. CDR3 bases: TGTGCCAGCAGCACCGGGGGAGAGACCCAGTACTTC.